The clone carrying this T cell receptor (beta chain) has just a few counts. As yet, its antigen is unknown. The CDR3 length is 12 residues. Trimming stripped 5 bases from V and 8 bases from J, with 10 bases between. Germline CDR1 SGHAT, CDR2 FQNNGV. This sample stems from a study of T cell responses to AZD1222 COVID-19 vaccine. General study results and limits: Targeting of unmutated variant regions was reportedly seen in nearly half of spike-specific TCRs. Compared with day 0, the breadth and depth of the Spike-specific TCR repertoire rose significantly after two doses of AZD1222.

The repertoire was sequenced with immunoSEQ multiplex PCR; TCRdb's copy has only in-frame clones and lacks some. Of more than 70,000 clones listed, roughly 87% were seen once; the top ten hold about 5.5%. Source: peripheral blood, taken on day 0 of MenACWY control vaccination. The receptor was derived from an adult in good health. This rearrangement joins TRBV11-2 to TRBJ2-1; D uncertain. The CDR3 reads CASSPEGYEQFF. Here the CDR3 DNA reads TGTGCCAGCAGCCCCGAAGGGTATGAGCAGTTCTTC. Full variable domain (outside the CDR3, taken from reference TRBV11-2 and TRBJ2-1): EAGVAQSPRYKIIEKRQSVAFWCNPISGHATLYWYQQILGQGPKLLIQFQNNGVVDDSQLPKDRFSAERLKGVDSTLKIQPAKLEDSAVYLCASSPEGYEQFFGPGTRLTVL.